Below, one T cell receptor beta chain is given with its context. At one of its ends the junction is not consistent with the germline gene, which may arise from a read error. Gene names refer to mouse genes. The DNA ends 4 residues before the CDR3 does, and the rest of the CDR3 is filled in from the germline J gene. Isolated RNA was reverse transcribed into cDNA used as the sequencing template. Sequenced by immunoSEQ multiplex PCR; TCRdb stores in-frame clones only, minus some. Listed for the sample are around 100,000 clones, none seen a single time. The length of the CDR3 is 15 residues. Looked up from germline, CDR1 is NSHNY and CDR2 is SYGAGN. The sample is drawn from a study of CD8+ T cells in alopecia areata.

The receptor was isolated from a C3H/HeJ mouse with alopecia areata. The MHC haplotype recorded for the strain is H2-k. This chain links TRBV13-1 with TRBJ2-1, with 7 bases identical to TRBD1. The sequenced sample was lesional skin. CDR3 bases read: TGTGCCGGCAGTGATGCAAAGGACAGGTATGCT. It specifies CAGSDAKDRYA. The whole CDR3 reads CAGSDAKDRYAEQFF.